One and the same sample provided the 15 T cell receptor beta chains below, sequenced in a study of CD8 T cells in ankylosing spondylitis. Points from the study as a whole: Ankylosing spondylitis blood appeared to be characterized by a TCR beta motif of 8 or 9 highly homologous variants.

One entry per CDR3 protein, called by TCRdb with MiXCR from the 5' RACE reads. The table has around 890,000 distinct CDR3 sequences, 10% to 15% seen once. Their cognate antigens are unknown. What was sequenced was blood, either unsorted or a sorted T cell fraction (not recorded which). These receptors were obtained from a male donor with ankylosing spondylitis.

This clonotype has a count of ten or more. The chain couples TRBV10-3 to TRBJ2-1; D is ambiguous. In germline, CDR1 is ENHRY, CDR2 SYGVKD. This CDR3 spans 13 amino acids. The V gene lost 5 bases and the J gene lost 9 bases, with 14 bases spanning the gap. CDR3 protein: CAISSDTPFEQFF. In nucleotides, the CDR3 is TGTGCCATCAGTTCCGACACACCCTTTGAGCAGTTCTTC.

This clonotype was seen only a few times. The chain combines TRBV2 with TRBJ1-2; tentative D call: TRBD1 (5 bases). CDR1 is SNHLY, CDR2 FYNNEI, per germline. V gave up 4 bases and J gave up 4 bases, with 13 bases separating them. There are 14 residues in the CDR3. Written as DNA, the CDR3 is TGTGCCAGCAGTGCTCGGGACGGGCTCTATGGCTACACCTTC. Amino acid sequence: CASSARDGLYGYTF.

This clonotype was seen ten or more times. CDR3 nucleotide sequence: TGTGCCTGGAGCCGATTAACAGGGAAGGCCAAAAACATTCAGTACTTC. Its translation is CAWSRLTGKAKNIQYF. The rearrangement links TRBV30 to TRBJ2-4, with D perhaps TRBD1 (6 bases). Germline CDR1 is GTSNPN and CDR2 is SVGIG (reference sequence). With 3 bases removed from V and 1 base from J, the gap between germline ends came to 16 bases. The length of the CDR3 is 16 residues.

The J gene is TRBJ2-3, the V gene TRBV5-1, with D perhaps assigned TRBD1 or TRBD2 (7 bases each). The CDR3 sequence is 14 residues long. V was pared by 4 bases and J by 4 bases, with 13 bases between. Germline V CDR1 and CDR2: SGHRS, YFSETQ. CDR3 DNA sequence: TGCGCCAGCAGCCAGGGGGGGCCGTCAGATACGCAGTATTTT. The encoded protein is CASSQGGPSDTQYF. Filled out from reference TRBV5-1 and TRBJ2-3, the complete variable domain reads KAGVTQTPRYLIKTRGQQVTLSCSPISGHRSVSWYQQTPGQGLQFLFEYFSETQRNKGNFPGRFSGRQFSNSRSEMNVSTLELGDSALYLCASSQGGPSDTQYFGPGTRLTVL.

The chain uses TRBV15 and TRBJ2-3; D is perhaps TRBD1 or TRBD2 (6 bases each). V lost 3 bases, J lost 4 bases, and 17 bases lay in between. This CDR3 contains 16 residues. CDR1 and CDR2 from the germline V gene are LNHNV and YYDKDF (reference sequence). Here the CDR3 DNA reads TGTGCCACCAGCAGGGCGGGACACTTGGCAGCAGATACGCAGTATTTT. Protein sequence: CATSRAGHLAADTQYF.

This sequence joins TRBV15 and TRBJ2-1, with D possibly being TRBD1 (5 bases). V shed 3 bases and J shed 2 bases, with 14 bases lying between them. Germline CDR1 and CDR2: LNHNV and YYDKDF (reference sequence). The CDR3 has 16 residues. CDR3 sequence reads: CATSSPRAFTYNEQFF. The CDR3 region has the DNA TGTGCCACCAGCAGCCCCAGGGCTTTCACCTACAATGAGCAGTTCTTC. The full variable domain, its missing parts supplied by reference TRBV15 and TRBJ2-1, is DAMVIQNPRYQVTQFGKPVTLSCSQTLNHNVMYWYQQKSSQAPKLLFHYYDKDFNNEADTPDNFQSRRPNTSFCFLDIRSPGLGDTAMYLCATSSPRAFTYNEQFFGPGTRLTVL.

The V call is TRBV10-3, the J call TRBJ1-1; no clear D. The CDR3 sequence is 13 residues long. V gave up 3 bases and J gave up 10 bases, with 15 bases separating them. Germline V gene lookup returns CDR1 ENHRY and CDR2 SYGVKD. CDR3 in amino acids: CAISEQLTGGAFF. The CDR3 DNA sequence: TGTGCCATCAGTGAACAGCTAACCGGCGGAGCTTTCTTT.

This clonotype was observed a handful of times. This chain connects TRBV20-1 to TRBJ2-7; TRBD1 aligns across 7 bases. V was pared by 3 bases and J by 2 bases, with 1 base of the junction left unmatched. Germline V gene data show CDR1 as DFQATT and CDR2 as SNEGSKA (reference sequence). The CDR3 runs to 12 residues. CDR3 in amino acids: CSASTGAYEQYF. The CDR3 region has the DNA TGCAGTGCTAGTACAGGGGCCTACGAGCAGTACTTC.

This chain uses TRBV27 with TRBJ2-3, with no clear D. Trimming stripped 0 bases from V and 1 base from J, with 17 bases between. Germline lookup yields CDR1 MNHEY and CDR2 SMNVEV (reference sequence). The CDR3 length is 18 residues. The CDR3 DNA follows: TGTGCCAGCAGTTTATCGGTTTCGTGGGAATGGGGCACAGATACGCAGTATTTT. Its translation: CASSLSVSWEWGTDTQYF.

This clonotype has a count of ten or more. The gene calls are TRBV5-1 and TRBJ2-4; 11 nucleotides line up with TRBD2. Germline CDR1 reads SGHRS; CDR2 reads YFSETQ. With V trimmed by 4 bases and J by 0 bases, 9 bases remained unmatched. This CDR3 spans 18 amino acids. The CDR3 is CASSTGLAELLAKNIQYF. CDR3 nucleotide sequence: TGCGCCAGCAGCACGGGACTAGCGGAGCTTCTAGCCAAAAACATTCAGTACTTC.

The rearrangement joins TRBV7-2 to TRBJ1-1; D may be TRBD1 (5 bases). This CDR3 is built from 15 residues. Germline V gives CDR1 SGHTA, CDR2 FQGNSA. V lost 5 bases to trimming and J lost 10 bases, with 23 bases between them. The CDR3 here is CASSHPPGGGIRAFF. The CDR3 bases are TGTGCCAGCAGCCACCCCCCCGGCGGGGGGATAAGAGCTTTCTTT.

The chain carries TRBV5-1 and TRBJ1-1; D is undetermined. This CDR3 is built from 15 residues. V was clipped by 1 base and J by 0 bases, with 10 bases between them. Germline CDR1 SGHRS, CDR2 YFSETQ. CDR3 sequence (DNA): TGCGCCAGCAGCTTGTCGATCTCTATGAACACTGAAGCTTTCTTT. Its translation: CASSLSISMNTEAFF.

This chain's CDR3 is CASSPGAGPFQNIQYF. The CDR3, as DNA: TGTGCCAGCAGTCCCGGCGCGGGGCCTTTCCAAAACATTCAGTACTTC. The chain couples TRBV27 to TRBJ2-4, with D possibly TRBD2 on 6 matching bases. This CDR3 comprises 16 residues. Per the germline V gene, CDR1 is MNHEY and CDR2 is SMNVEV (reference sequence). With 5 bases removed from V and 5 bases from J, the gap between germline ends came to 19 bases.

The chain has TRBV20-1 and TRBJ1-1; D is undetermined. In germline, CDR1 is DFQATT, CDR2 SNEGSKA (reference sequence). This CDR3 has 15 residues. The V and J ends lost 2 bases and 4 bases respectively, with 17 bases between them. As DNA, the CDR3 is TGCAGTGCTAGACCCATTGGCGGACGTGGCACTGAAGCTTTCTTT. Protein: CSARPIGGRGTEAFF.

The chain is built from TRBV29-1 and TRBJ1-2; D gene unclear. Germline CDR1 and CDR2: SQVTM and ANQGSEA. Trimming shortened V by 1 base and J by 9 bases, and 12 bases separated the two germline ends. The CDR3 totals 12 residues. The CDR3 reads CSVEVSTRSYTF. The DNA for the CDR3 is TGCAGCGTTGAAGTCTCGACAAGGAGCTACACCTTC.